Below are 16 T cell receptor beta chains sequenced from a single sample in a study of cytomegalovirus exposure and HLA in healthy donors. With 60 Vbeta and 13 Jbeta primers, the PCR was carried out. Generated by immunoSEQ multiplex PCR, the TCRdb table keeps only in-frame clones and is missing some. The table shows 100,000 or so clones, with about 81% occurring only once. Sequencing was done on a sample of PBMCs. The receptors originated from a man aged 30-40 years in good health and CMV-seronegative.

The chain combines TRBV10-3 with TRBJ2-1, with 10 bases aligning to TRBD1. Germline V gene sequence: CDR1 ENHRY, CDR2 SYGVKD. V trimming: 3 bases; J trimming: 13 bases; junction bases outside the gene matches: 9. CDR3 length: 14 residues. This CDR3 reads CAISEPGTGEQQFF. CDR3 DNA sequence: TGTGCCATCAGTGAACCCGGGACAGGGGAACAACAGTTCTTC.

The chain recombines TRBV18 with TRBJ2-1; D not resolved. The CDR3 contains 13 residues. CDR1 KGHSH and CDR2 LQKENI come from the germline V gene. Trimming took off 3 bases at V and 7 bases at J, with 10 bases between the two ends. CDR3 amino acids: CASSPRDWNEQFF. DNA for the CDR3: TGTGCCAGCTCACCGCGAGACTGGAATGAGCAGTTCTTC.

This chain connects TRBV19 to TRBJ1-1; TRBD1 agrees at 9 bases. This CDR3 has 17 amino acids. Per the germline V gene, CDR1 is LNHDA and CDR2 is SQIVND (reference sequence). The J segment lost 2 bases and the V segment lost 4 bases, leaving 11 bases of the junction unmatched. The CDR3 protein is CASSTYIQQGANTEAFF. DNA of the CDR3: TGTGCCAGTAGTACATATATACAACAGGGGGCAAACACTGAAGCTTTCTTT. Full variable domain (outside the CDR3, taken from reference TRBV19 and TRBJ1-1): DGGITQSPKYLFRKEGQNVTLSCEQNLNHDAMYWYRQDPGQGLRLIYYSQIVNDFQKGDIAEGYSVSREKKESFPLTVTSAQKNPTAFYLCASSTYIQQGANTEAFFGQGTRLTVV.

The rearrangement links TRBV10-3 to TRBJ1-2; D call uncertain. Germline CDR1 is ENHRY and CDR2 is SYGVKD. CDR3 length: 17 residues. V gave up 7 bases and J gave up 8 bases, with 29 bases separating them. Here the CDR3 reads CAINRDRADDPRQGYTF. The CDR3 region has the DNA TGTGCCATCAACAGAGACCGCGCCGACGATCCCAGGCAGGGCTACACCTTC.

This clone was seen only a few times. The chain combines TRBV9 with TRBJ2-3; no definite D call. The CDR3 has 15 residues. Germline-derived CDR1 and CDR2 are SGDLS and YYNGEE. Trimming pared 0 bases from V and 0 bases from J, leaving 8 bases between. The chain's CDR3 is CASSVAVSSTDTQYF. The CDR3 DNA reads TGTGCCAGCAGCGTAGCTGTCTCTAGCACAGATACGCAGTATTTT.

The V call is TRBV30, the J call TRBJ2-7; D is undetermined. CDR1 and CDR2 (germline): GTSNPN, SVGIG (reference sequence). V was shortened by 0 bases and J by 3 bases, with 9 bases between the two germline ends. The CDR3 contains 13 residues. CDR3 region: CAWSVRNSYEQYF. CDR3 bases: TGTGCCTGGAGTGTAAGGAACAGCTACGAGCAGTACTTC.

Regarding this clone: A read error may produce the germline difference seen at one junction end. Other DNA sequences from this sample encode an identical CDR3 as well. The chain has TRBV6-5 and TRBJ1-1, with a weak D call TRBD1 (6 bases). Germline V gene lookup returns CDR1 MNHEY and CDR2 SVGAGI. The CDR3 has 15 amino acids. For the CDR3, the DNA is TGTGCCAGCAGGGGGTCGGGGGAGGGGGTTACTGAAGCTTTTTTT. Its translation is CASRGSGEGVTEAFF.

This chain joins TRBV19 and TRBJ1-6; 7 positions match TRBD1. The CDR3 sequence is 13 residues long. J was trimmed by 7 bases and V by 7 bases; bases with no gene match: 4. Germline CDR1 reads LNHDA; CDR2 reads SQIVND (reference sequence). CDR3 DNA sequence: TGTGCCAGTAATCGGGACAGAAATTCACCCCTCCACTTT. The encoded protein is CASNRDRNSPLHF.

V is TRBV6-4 and J is TRBJ2-3; D call uncertain. Germline values: CDR1 MRHNA, CDR2 SNTAGT. The CDR3 has 13 residues. Trimming stripped 6 bases from V and 4 bases from J, with 11 bases between. CDR3 nucleotides: TGTGCCAGCAGAGCCTACGAGGCAGATACGCAGTATTTT. Translating it yields CASRAYEADTQYF.

The J gene is TRBJ1-5, the V gene TRBV10-3, with a weak D call TRBD1 (6 bases). The germline V gene has CDR1 ENHRY and CDR2 SYGVKD. The CDR3 totals 14 residues. Trimming cost V 10 bases and J 4 bases, with 17 bases left between them. The CDR3 reads CATQQGIGNQPQHF. In nucleotides, the CDR3 is TGTGCCACCCAACAGGGAATCGGGAATCAGCCCCAGCATTTT.

The V and J genes are TRBV7-9 and TRBJ1-2; 7 bases map to TRBD1. The CDR3 sequence is 15 residues long. Unmatched junction bases numbered 13, after V lost 8 bases and J lost 4 bases. Germline-derived CDR1 and CDR2 are SEHNR and FQNEAQ (reference sequence). The CDR3 DNA follows: TGTGCCAGCGCCCAAGTACAGGGGCTTGGCTATGGCTACACCTTC. This translates into CASAQVQGLGYGYTF.

J is TRBJ2-7 and V is TRBV5-1, with 9 bases that match TRBD1. Per the germline V gene, CDR1 is SGHRS and CDR2 is YFSETQ. The J segment lost 3 bases and the V segment lost 5 bases, leaving 6 bases of the junction unmatched. The CDR3 extends over 14 amino acids. The CDR3 region has the DNA TGCGCCAGCAGGGACACAGGGGGCAGCTACGAGCAGTACTTC. Its translation: CASRDTGGSYEQYF.

The genes are TRBV27 and TRBJ2-1, with 8 bases lining up with TRBD2. Losses at the gene ends were 4 bases for V and 9 bases for J; bases not matched to a gene: 8. Germline CDR1 MNHEY, CDR2 SMNVEV (reference sequence). CDR3 length: 14 amino acids. CDR3 residues: CASSSPGGLGEQFF. For the CDR3, the DNA is TGTGCCAGCAGTTCCCCGGGGGGGCTTGGTGAGCAGTTCTTC.

This chain uses TRBV4-2 with TRBJ2-7; D is unresolved. Trimming took 6 bases from V and 5 from J, leaving 14 bases between them. Germline V gene data show CDR1 as LGHNA and CDR2 as YNFKEQ. The CDR3 has 13 residues. The CDR3, as DNA: TGTGCCAGCAGAAATGACAACCGAAACGAGCAGTACTTC. This encodes CASRNDNRNEQYF.

This chain connects TRBV7-2 to TRBJ2-2, with D maybe TRBD2 (7 bases). Germline CDR1 and CDR2: SGHTA and FQGNSA. The V end was cut by 5 bases, the J end by 5 bases, with 15 bases between. This CDR3 has 15 amino acids. In DNA, the CDR3 is TGTGCCAGCAGCCCGGCGGGGGCCGGTACCGGGGAGCTGTTTTTT. This codes for CASSPAGAGTGELFF. Variable domain in full (rest from reference TRBV7-2 and TRBJ2-2): GAGVSQSPSNKVTEKGKDVELRCDPISGHTALYWYRQSLGQGLEFLIYFQGNSAPDKSGLPSDRFSAERTGGSVSTLTIQRTQQEDSAVYLCASSPAGAGTGELFFGEGSRLTVL.

The rearrangement joins TRBV5-4 to TRBJ1-5; tentatively, D is TRBD1 (5 bases). CDR3 size: 15 residues. Looked up from germline, CDR1 is SGHNT and CDR2 is YYREEE (reference sequence). Deletions cut 0 bases from V and 0 bases from J, with 7 bases between. In DNA form, the CDR3 reads TGTGCCAGCAGCTTGGACGGGGGTAGCAATCAGCCCCAGCATTTT. As protein: CASSLDGGSNQPQHF.